Each of the 13 T cell receptor beta chains below was sequenced from the same sample in a study of T cells in Graves' hyperthyroidism and ophthalmopathy (dated by TCRdb to the late 2010s). Preparation of the library involved multiplex PCR. The sequencing machine was an Illumina HiSeq 2000. The TCR beta CDR3 regions were amplified from RNA transcripts. A first-round RT-PCR of the TCR CDR3 used the HTBI primer set with the Qiagen OneStep RT-PCR kit. In-frame beta chains were kept once TCRdb had trimmed the public reads at Q25 with fastp and called clones with MiXCR. Each CDR3 protein gets just one entry, which takes the most common genes and DNA from the rows behind it. For this sample the table gives 650,000 to 850,000 distinct CDR3 sequences, of which around 20% were detected only once. The ten biggest clones cover 15% to 20% of the sample. The sequenced sample was blood. These receptors were collected from a woman aged 50 to 65 with Graves' hyperthyroidism that later progressed to Graves' ophthalmopathy.

This clonotype occurred many times. The chain employs TRBV11-2 and TRBJ2-1, with D maybe TRBD2 (6 bases). CDR1 SGHAT and CDR2 FQNNGV come from the germline V gene. The CDR3 covers 23 residues. V lost 4 bases to trimming and J lost 0 bases, with 34 bases between them. The CDR3 DNA follows: TGTGCCAGCAGCTACTCGAGGGGTGGACGGGACTCCTCAACGTTGAGCTCCTACAATGAGCAGTTCTTC. Translating it yields CASSYSRGGRDSSTLSSYNEQFF. The full variable domain, rest sourced from reference TRBV11-2 and TRBJ2-1, is EAGVAQSPRYKIIEKRQSVAFWCNPISGHATLYWYQQILGQGPKLLIQFQNNGVVDDSQLPKDRFSAERLKGVDSTLKIQPAKLEDSAVYLCASSYSRGGRDSSTLSSYNEQFFGPGTRLTVL.

The rearrangement links TRBV7-9 to TRBJ1-1, with a tentative D call TRBD1 (6 bases). The CDR3 covers 14 residues. The V gene's germline CDR1 is SEHNR and CDR2 FQNEAQ (reference sequence). V gave up 5 bases and J gave up 3 bases, with 13 bases separating them. CDR3 loop: CASSEQQGYTEAFF. In DNA, the CDR3 is TGTGCCAGCAGCGAACAACAGGGATACACTGAAGCTTTCTTT.

Ten or more counts support this clonotype. J is TRBJ1-1 and V is TRBV5-1; the D gene is possibly TRBD1 (6 bases). The CDR3 contains 15 residues. Germline V gives CDR1 SGHRS, CDR2 YFSETQ. Trimming removed 3 bases from V and 1 base from J, with 13 bases in between. The CDR3: CASSYSGQPNTEAFF. The CDR3 DNA reads TGCGCCAGCAGCTATTCCGGACAGCCGAACACTGAAGCTTTCTTT.

Turning to this clonotype: The germline gene is not matched at one end of the junction; a read error may be the cause. V usage is TRBV4-1 and J usage is TRBJ1-1; no reliable D call. CDR1 and CDR2 from the germline V gene are MGHRA and YSYEKL. The CDR3 has 15 residues. CDR3 protein: CASSSWRTRNTETFF. In DNA, the CDR3 is TGCGCCAGCAGCTCGTGGAGGACGAGGAACACTGAAACTTTCTTT.

This clonotype was counted a few times. V gene TRBV7-9 combines with J gene TRBJ2-6; 13 nucleotides match TRBD2. Trimming took 2 bases from V and 1 from J; bases not matched to a gene: 8. The CDR3 contains 20 residues. Germline assignment: CDR1 SEHNR and CDR2 FQNEAQ (reference sequence). CDR3 in amino acids: CASSLWLLAGGTSGANVLTF. As DNA, the CDR3 is TGTGCCAGCAGCTTATGGTTACTAGCGGGGGGGACTTCTGGGGCCAACGTCCTGACTTTC.

The sample holds many counts of this clonotype. The chain carries TRBV9 and TRBJ2-5; 8 bases are a match to TRBD2. V was pared by 0 bases and J by 5 bases, with 6 bases of the junction left unmatched. The V gene's germline CDR1 is SGDLS and CDR2 YYNGEE. The CDR3 length is 15 residues. DNA for the CDR3: TGTGCCAGCAGCGTAGCGGACGGGGGGGCGGAGACCCAGTACTTC. This encodes CASSVADGGAETQYF.

The sample holds many counts of this clonotype. The chain couples TRBV2 to TRBJ1-4; D remains unclear. This CDR3 is built from 14 residues. V lost 6 bases and J lost 8, with 16 bases in between. Germline V lookup: CDR1 SNHLY, CDR2 FYNNEI. CDR3 coding DNA: TGTGCCAGCAGCTTAAGGGAGGGCAGGGAAAAACTGTTTTTT. Amino acid sequence: CASSLREGREKLFF.

This clonotype was seen a few times. The chain recombines TRBV9 with TRBJ1-6; TRBD1 might be the D (6 bases). Germline V CDR1 and CDR2: SGDLS, YYNGEE. Trimming took 4 bases from V and 5 from J, leaving 10 bases between them. CDR3 size: 14 residues. In nucleotides, the CDR3 is TGTGCCAGCAGCCGAGGACAGAATAATTCACCCCTCCACTTT. It is translated as CASSRGQNNSPLHF.

In its sample, this clonotype was seen a few times. The chain is built from TRBV10-1 and TRBJ1-2; 8 bases line up with TRBD1. Germline V gene data show CDR1 as WNHNN and CDR2 as SYGVQD (reference sequence). The CDR3 is 13 residues long. Trimming took 0 bases from V and 10 from J; bases not matched to a gene: 4. The CDR3 DNA sequence: TGCGCCAGCAGTGAGTCGAGGACAGGGATCTACACCTTC. Its translation: CASSESRTGIYTF.

V usage is TRBV7-9 and J usage is TRBJ2-5, with D maybe TRBD2 (6 bases). From germline, CDR1 is SEHNR and CDR2 FQNEAQ (reference sequence). The CDR3 loop spans 17 amino acids. The germline V and J ends were trimmed by 2 bases and 0 bases, with 16 bases remaining between them. The DNA for the CDR3 is TGTGCCAGCAGCTTAAGGGGACGGGGAGGCCACCAAGAGACCCAGTACTTC. Translated: CASSLRGRGGHQETQYF.

This clonotype was found many times. The V gene is TRBV14, the J gene TRBJ1-1, with 7 bases that match TRBD1. CDR1 is SGHDN, CDR2 FVKESK, per germline. V lost 4 bases and J lost 6; bases outside the gene matches: 11. The CDR3 spans 15 residues. The CDR3 is CASSPLGQRGAEAFF. CDR3 bases: TGTGCCAGCAGCCCCCTGGGACAGAGGGGAGCTGAAGCTTTCTTT.

This clonotype was counted at least ten times. The chain joins TRBV30 to TRBJ2-7, with a weak D call TRBD1 (6 bases). Trimming shortened V by 2 bases and J by 4 bases, and 12 bases separated the two germline ends. Germline V CDR1 and CDR2: GTSNPN, SVGIG (reference sequence). The CDR3 runs 13 residues. CDR3 DNA sequence: TGTGCCTGGAGTCGACGGGACATTTACGAGCAGTACTTC. Encoded protein: CAWSRRDIYEQYF.

The rearrangement links TRBV28 to TRBJ1-1; maybe TRBD1 (5 bases). V lost 5 bases and J 1 base, leaving 14 bases between the germline ends. The CDR3 contains 15 residues. Germline assignment: CDR1 MDHEN and CDR2 SYDVKM. CDR3 residues: CASSVEGRWNTEAFF. DNA of the CDR3: TGTGCCAGCAGTGTCGAGGGGCGGTGGAACACTGAAGCTTTCTTT.